This record looks at one TCR beta chain sequence and its context. Antigen unknown. Germline CDR1 is DFQATT and CDR2 is SNEGSKA (reference sequence). The V end was cut by 6 bases, the J end by 3 bases, with 16 bases between. The CDR3 has 14 residues. In the library, individual cDNA molecules carried attached unique molecular identifiers. Each CDR3 protein gets one entry after TCRdb re-called the 5' RACE reads with MiXCR. The table shows under 90,000 distinct CDR3 sequences, with about 15% occurring only once. The data stem from a study of early T cells in non-severe SARS-CoV-2 infection. Overall study: Alpha and beta chains were unpaired, from unsorted whole-blood bulk RNA. Findings and limits, study-wide: VDJdb matches were skewed toward anti-spike CD8 T cell responses.

The TCR was taken from an adult who was a healthcare worker with PCR-confirmed SARS-CoV-2 infection or an uninfected control (not recorded which). The specimen was whole blood. The chain joins TRBV20-1 to TRBJ2-3; no firm D call. CDR3 residues: CSALEMIGTDTQYF. CDR3 nucleotides: TGCAGTGCCTTGGAAATGATAGGGACAGATACGCAGTATTTT.